The following is a T cell receptor beta chain sequence with its context. The antigen is undetermined. This record comes from a study of T cell responses to AZD1222 COVID-19 vaccine. Sequencing used immunoSEQ multiplex PCR; TCRdb keeps in-frame clones, though not all of them. This sample has approximately 150,000 clones; about 82% occur once, and the top ten carry 5.1%. Points from the study as a whole: Nearly half of spike-specific TCRs reportedly target variant regions that are unmutated in the B.1.351 and B.1.1.7 variants.

This CDR3 is 12 amino acids long. The ends were cut back, 5 bases at V and 4 bases at J, with 6 bases in the middle. Per the germline V gene, CDR1 is MNHEY and CDR2 is SVGAGI. It was second doses at about 4 or about 12 weeks that were pooled. The source material was peripheral blood, sampled 28 days after the second AZD1222 dose. The J gene is TRBJ1-5, the V gene TRBV6-5, with D possibly matching TRBD1 (5 bases). This receptor was taken from an adult who received the AZD1222 COVID-19 vaccine. The CDR3 nucleotides read TGTGCCAGCAGTCGGGGGAATCAGCCCCAGCATTTT. It codes for CASSRGNQPQHF.